Listed here are 18 T cell receptor beta chains from one sample, sequenced in a study of CD8 T cells in Susac syndrome. Random hexamers served to reverse transcribe roughly 0.5 to 1 ug RNA. TCRdb re-called the immunoSEQ multiplex PCR reads through MiXCR, storing one row per CDR3 protein. This sample has more than 100,000 distinct CDR3 sequences; just over 95% occur once, and the top ten carry 0.12% to 0.15%. Sequenced material: CD4+ T cells from PBMCs. These receptor sequences come from a human donor with Susac syndrome.

Only one count was recorded for this clonotype. V gene TRBV6-1 combines with J gene TRBJ1-2; D gene ambiguous. Germline-derived CDR1 and CDR2 are MNHNS and SASEGT. The CDR3 is 14 residues long. Trimming removed 6 bases at V and 5 bases at J, with 16 bases between. CDR3: CASSGGATTYGYTF. CDR3 nucleotides: TGTGCCAGCAGCGGCGGAGCCACGACATATGGCTACACCTTC.

The chain couples TRBV14 to TRBJ2-3; D is unclear. Germline values: CDR1 SGHDN, CDR2 FVKESK. The CDR3 spans 13 residues. V was trimmed by 2 bases and J by 5 bases, leaving 8 bases between them. This CDR3 reads CASSQISGDTQYF. The CDR3 DNA reads TGTGCCAGCAGCCAAATTTCGGGAGATACGCAGTATTTT.

V and J are TRBV28 and TRBJ2-4; D is undetermined. V was pared by 5 bases and J by 0 bases, with 8 bases between. The CDR3 is 14 residues long. The germline V gene encodes CDR1 MDHEN and CDR2 SYDVKM. The CDR3 DNA is TGTGCCAGCAGTCCGACCCTAGCCAAAAACATTCAGTACTTC. This gives the protein CASSPTLAKNIQYF.

This chain connects TRBV29-1 to TRBJ1-1; D possibly corresponds to TRBD1 (5 bases). The V end lost 0 bases, the J end lost 5 bases, and 13 bases lay between the germline ends. This CDR3 contains 14 residues. Germline V gene lookup returns CDR1 SQVTM and CDR2 ANQGSEA. CDR3: CSVEDTRRETEAFF. The CDR3 DNA is TGCAGCGTTGAAGATACCCGCAGGGAGACTGAAGCTTTCTTT.

The chain links TRBV28 to TRBJ2-1, with D unresolved. CDR3 length: 12 residues. Germline V gives CDR1 MDHEN, CDR2 SYDVKM. V dropped 3 bases and J dropped 15 bases, with 15 bases sitting between them. The CDR3 region is CASSFRAATPFF. CDR3 nucleotide sequence: TGTGCCAGCAGTTTTAGGGCCGCCACACCGTTCTTC.

CDR3 sequence (DNA): TGTGCCTGGAGTGATGCGGGCAATCAGCCCCAGCATTTT. Translating it yields CAWSDAGNQPQHF. The chain employs TRBV30 and TRBJ1-5; D is undetermined. From germline, CDR1 is GTSNPN and CDR2 SVGIG (reference sequence). V was clipped by 1 base and J by 2 bases, with 6 bases between them. This CDR3 is built from 13 residues.

The chain employs TRBV7-2 and TRBJ2-1; D call uncertain. Germline V CDR1 and CDR2: SGHTA, FQGNSA. The CDR3 consists of 13 residues. Trimming shortened V by 0 bases and J by 10 bases, and 10 bases separated the two germline ends. In nucleotides, the CDR3 is TGTGCCAGCAGCTTAGCCCCACGGAGCGAGCAGTTCTTC. Amino acid sequence: CASSLAPRSEQFF.

The chain has TRBV5-4 and TRBJ1-5, with a weak D call TRBD1 (6 bases). The CDR3 is 17 residues long. Germline V lookup: CDR1 SGHNT, CDR2 YYREEE (reference sequence). V was clipped by 4 bases and J by 6 bases, with 23 bases between them. The CDR3 sequence: CASSLGPTGLLSQPQHF. Here the CDR3 DNA reads TGTGCCAGCAGCCTAGGACCCACAGGGCTCCTTTCTCAGCCCCAGCATTTT.

Here the CDR3 reads CAWSGQFSSPLHF. CDR3 DNA: TGTGCCTGGAGTGGCCAATTTAGTTCACCCCTCCACTTT. The chain is built from TRBV30 and TRBJ1-6; D unresolved. Per germline, CDR1 GTSNPN and CDR2 SVGIG (reference sequence). There are 13 residues in the CDR3. The V gene lost 1 base and the J gene lost 9 bases, with 10 bases spanning the gap. The full variable domain, completed using reference TRBV30 and TRBJ1-6, is SQTIHQWPATLVQPVGSPLSLECTVEGTSNPNLYWYRQAAGRGLQLLFYSVGIGQISSEVPQNLSASRPQDRQFILSSKKLLLSDSGFYLCAWSGQFSSPLHFGNGTRLTVT.

The chain has TRBV7-3 and TRBJ2-3; no firm D call. Germline CDR1 is SGHTA and CDR2 is FQGTGA. V lost 0 bases to trimming and J lost 4 bases, with 5 bases between them. The CDR3 sequence is 13 residues long. The CDR3: CASSLTPPDTQYF. In nucleotides, the CDR3 is TGTGCCAGCAGCTTAACTCCTCCAGATACGCAGTATTTT.

This rearrangement joins TRBV15 to TRBJ1-5; no clear D gene. Germline loops: CDR1 LNHNV, CDR2 YYDKDF (reference sequence). This CDR3 region has 13 residues. The V end was cut by 2 bases, the J end by 6 bases, with 8 bases between. The CDR3 DNA reads as TGTGCCACCAGCAGACCCCGTGGTCAGCCCCAGCATTTT. The encoded protein is CATSRPRGQPQHF.

Details on this clonotype: The junction departs from the called germline gene at one end, perhaps through a read error. The chain uses TRBV20-1 and TRBJ2-7; 8 bases align to TRBD1. This CDR3 is 8 amino acids long. Germline CDR1 is DFQATT and CDR2 is SNEGSKA (reference sequence). The CDR3 loop is CSAQGANF. CDR3 coding DNA: TGCAGCGCCCAGGGGGCGAACTTC.

This clonotype was detected a few times. V usage is TRBV3-1 and J usage is TRBJ2-7; TRBD1 matches 8 bases. Per the germline V gene, CDR1 is LGHDT and CDR2 is YNNKEL (reference sequence). V was clipped by 4 bases and J by 3 bases; unmatched bases: 2. The CDR3 covers 13 residues. CDR3 in DNA: TGTGCCAGCAGCCTTGGACAGGGCTACGAGCAGTACTTC. Translating it yields CASSLGQGYEQYF.

The chain carries TRBV7-9 and TRBJ1-1; 7 bases agree with TRBD1. Per the germline V gene, CDR1 is SEHNR and CDR2 is FQNEAQ (reference sequence). The CDR3 covers 14 residues. The V segment lost 7 bases and the J segment 8 bases; nucleotides outside the gene matches: 13. CDR3 region: CASTITGASGEAFF. DNA of the CDR3: TGTGCCAGCACCATTACAGGGGCCTCCGGGGAAGCTTTCTTT.

The V and J genes are TRBV2 and TRBJ2-1; 8 nucleotides agree with TRBD2. Unmatched junction bases numbered 8, after V lost 2 bases and J lost 8 bases. Germline CDR1 and CDR2: SNHLY and FYNNEI. The CDR3 is made up of 15 amino acids. The CDR3 nucleotides read TGTGCCAGCAGTGAACGGGAGGGCCGTCTAGATGAGCAGTTCTTC. Translated, it gives CASSEREGRLDEQFF.

The V call is TRBV12-3 or TRBV12-4, the J call TRBJ2-7; TRBD1 matches 9 bases. The CDR3 is 13 residues long. V gave up 3 bases and J gave up 4 bases; unmatched junction bases: 1. This CDR3 is CASSFGQGYEQYF. DNA of the CDR3: TGTGCCAGCAGTTTTGGACAGGGGTACGAGCAGTACTTC.

The chain carries TRBV28 and TRBJ2-7; D perhaps matches TRBD2 (5 bases). From germline, CDR1 is MDHEN and CDR2 SYDVKM. The CDR3 spans 13 residues. The V gene lost 5 bases and the J gene lost 0 bases, with 8 bases spanning the gap. The CDR3 loop reads CASSPTNSYEQYF. The CDR3 nucleotides read TGTGCCAGCAGTCCGACTAACTCCTACGAGCAGTACTTC.

The chain couples TRBV12-3 or TRBV12-4 to TRBJ2-3; 7 nucleotides align to TRBD2. V was clipped by 6 bases and J by 0 bases; unmatched bases: 9. This CDR3 is 16 amino acids long. CDR3 bases: TGTGCCAGCAGACGAAACCTAGCGGATAGCACAGATACGCAGTATTTT. This sequence encodes CASRRNLADSTDTQYF.